A single sample is the source of the 32 T cell receptor beta chains below, sequenced in a study of blood T cell repertoires in COVID-19. TCRdb keeps only in-frame clones here, not all; method: immunoSEQ multiplex PCR. The data hold around 200,000 clones, with around 80% observed a single time. The sequencing sample was made of peripheral blood. These receptors were collected from a woman aged 25 to 45 with COVID-19, enrolled during active disease.

This chain connects TRBV28 to TRBJ1-1, with D tentatively TRBD1 (5 bases). Germline CDR1 and CDR2: MDHEN and SYDVKM. V lost 5 bases and J lost 5, with 21 bases in between. The CDR3 is 16 amino acids. CDR3 residues: CASSPPLGLKGTEAFF. The CDR3 DNA reads TGTGCCAGCAGTCCCCCTTTGGGGCTAAAAGGTACTGAAGCTTTCTTT.

V and J are TRBV18 and TRBJ2-2; D unclear. Germline CDR1 reads KGHSH; CDR2 reads LQKENI. Trimming left V 2 bases short and J 0 bases short, with 4 bases between. The CDR3 is 14 amino acids. The CDR3 spells CASSPDSNTGELFF. DNA of the CDR3: TGTGCCAGCTCACCAGACTCGAACACCGGGGAGCTGTTTTTT.

This clone was seen a few times. V gene TRBV7-9 combines with J gene TRBJ1-6; 8 nucleotides match TRBD1. This CDR3 is 17 amino acids long. CDR1 is SEHNR and CDR2 is FQNEAQ in the germline V gene (reference sequence). Trimming at V came to 5 bases and at J to 9 bases, leaving 15 bases not matched to a gene. For the CDR3, the DNA is TGTGCCAGCAGCCGAGGTCAGGGGACAGGAGCATCTTCACCCCTCCACTTT. Translating gives CASSRGQGTGASSPLHF.

The J gene is TRBJ2-5, the V gene TRBV4-3, with D tentatively TRBD2 (5 bases). Trimming removed 4 bases from V and 5 bases from J, with 11 bases in between. Looked up from germline, CDR1 is LGHNA and CDR2 is YSLEER. This CDR3 is built from 13 residues. This chain's CDR3 is CASSLGPGETQYF. The CDR3 DNA reads TGCGCCAGCAGCCTTGGACCGGGGGAGACCCAGTACTTC.

This chain uses TRBV19 with TRBJ1-5, with no clear D. Germline lookup yields CDR1 LNHDA and CDR2 SQIVND (reference sequence). V lost 3 bases to trimming and J lost 7 bases, with 7 bases between them. This CDR3 has 12 residues. The CDR3 coding sequence is TGTGCCAGTAGTATCCTGCGACAGCCCCAGCATTTT. Translation gives CASSILRQPQHF.

The CDR3 region is CASSRGLADQKVIQYF. CDR3 in DNA: TGTGCCAGCAGCCGCGGACTAGCGGATCAAAAAGTCATTCAGTACTTC. The chain is built from TRBV5-4 and TRBJ2-4; 10 bases map to TRBD2. With V trimmed by 4 bases and J by 9 bases, 13 bases remained unmatched. The CDR3 extends over 16 amino acids. Germline CDR1 is SGHNT and CDR2 is YYREEE (reference sequence).

The CDR3 loop is CASRSEGGPTEAFF. DNA for the CDR3: TGTGCCAGCAGATCAGAAGGGGGCCCCACTGAAGCTTTCTTT. The chain has TRBV6-6 and TRBJ1-1; TRBD1 agrees at 7 bases. Per germline, CDR1 MNHNY and CDR2 SVGAGI (reference sequence). This CDR3 contains 14 residues. V shed 6 bases and J 4 bases; nucleotides not matched to a gene: 8.

V gene TRBV3-1 (or the pseudogene TRBV3-2) combines with J gene TRBJ1-3; maybe TRBD1 (6 bases). This CDR3 region has 14 residues. The ends were cut back, 0 bases at V and 6 bases at J, with 9 bases in the middle. Germline V gives CDR1 LGHDT, CDR2 YNNKEL (reference sequence). The CDR3: CASSQDRGVNTIYF. Here the CDR3 DNA reads TGTGCCAGCAGCCAAGACAGGGGCGTAAACACCATATATTTT.

The CDR3 region is CASSVVGVPGSEAFF. The CDR3 DNA follows: TGTGCCAGCAGCGTAGTAGGGGTCCCCGGGTCTGAAGCTTTCTTT. J is TRBJ1-1 and V is TRBV9, with D possibly being TRBD1 (5 bases). CDR1 SGDLS and CDR2 YYNGEE come from the germline V gene. The V end lost 0 bases, the J end lost 6 bases, and 15 bases lay between the germline ends. The CDR3 totals 15 residues.

The chain links TRBV9 to TRBJ2-3; 8 positions match TRBD2. The CDR3 has 15 residues. The germline V gene encodes CDR1 SGDLS and CDR2 YYNGEE. The J segment lost 1 base and the V segment lost 0 bases, leaving 1 base of the junction unmatched. CDR3 region: CASSVVTSGTDTQYF. The CDR3 nucleotides read TGTGCCAGCAGCGTAGTGACTAGCGGCACAGATACGCAGTATTTT.

The chain combines TRBV6-4 with TRBJ1-2, with a possible D match to TRBD1 (5 bases). The V end was cut by 0 bases, the J end by 8 bases, with 10 bases between. The CDR3 contains 13 residues. CDR1 and CDR2 (germline): MRHNA, SNTAGT. CDR3 loop: CASSDSDGGGYTF. The DNA for the CDR3 is TGTGCCAGCAGTGACTCGGACGGGGGAGGCTACACCTTC.

The V and J genes are TRBV21-1 and TRBJ1-2. TRBV21-1 is flagged as a pseudogene. CDR3 size: 13 residues. The CDR3 DNA reads as TGTGCCAGCAGCAGCGGCCAAAGCGCCGGCTACACCTTC. This sequence encodes CASSSGQSAGYTF.

The chain employs TRBV7-7 and TRBJ1-4, with a tentative D call TRBD1 (5 bases). V was cut by 5 bases and J by 4 bases, with 11 bases left in between. The germline V gene encodes CDR1 SSHAT and CDR2 FNYEAQ (reference sequence). The CDR3 is 14 amino acids. The CDR3 DNA reads as TGTGCCAGCAGCGCGGGGGGGGGTAATGAAAAACTGTTTTTT. Amino acids: CASSAGGGNEKLFF.

The V gene is TRBV3-1 (or the pseudogene TRBV3-2), the J gene TRBJ2-5, with TRBD2 as a possible D gene (5 bases). V lost 5 bases and J lost 1, with 14 bases in between. Germline-derived CDR1 and CDR2 are LGHDT and YNNKEL (reference sequence). The CDR3 length is 15 residues. The CDR3 is CASSKEAASQETQYF. As DNA, the CDR3 is TGTGCCAGCAGCAAGGAGGCAGCGTCCCAAGAGACCCAGTACTTC.

The V and J genes are TRBV4-3 and TRBJ2-3; D remains unclear. CDR3 length equals 14 residues. Germline CDR1 LGHNA, CDR2 YSLEER. V dropped 4 bases and J dropped 0 bases, with 8 bases sitting between them. Here the CDR3 DNA reads TGCGCCAGCAGCCTCCAATTGAGCACAGATACGCAGTATTTT. Translation: CASSLQLSTDTQYF.

The gene calls are TRBV9 and TRBJ1-6, with D possibly being TRBD1 (6 bases). Germline lookup yields CDR1 SGDLS and CDR2 YYNGEE. Deletions cut 3 bases from V and 7 bases from J, with 11 bases between. The CDR3 covers 14 residues. CDR3 DNA sequence: TGTGCCAGCAGCGGATTGACAGGAAATTCACCCCTCCACTTT. Protein sequence: CASSGLTGNSPLHF.

The chain employs TRBV28 and TRBJ1-2, with 12 positions matching TRBD1. The V gene end was trimmed by 10 bases and the J gene end by 8 bases; junction bases not matched to a gene: 5. The CDR3 spans 12 residues. The V gene's germline CDR1 is MDHEN and CDR2 SYDVKM. CDR3 sequence reads: CATGQGARGYTF. CDR3 bases: TGTGCCACGGGACAGGGGGCGCGAGGCTACACCTTC.

The gene calls are TRBV29-1 and TRBJ2-2, with 7 bases aligning to TRBD2. V dropped 4 bases and J dropped 7; count of bases not matched to a gene: 6. The germline V gene encodes CDR1 SQVTM and CDR2 ANQGSEA. The CDR3 is 13 residues long. CDR3 DNA sequence: TGCAGCGTTGGCACTAGCGAGGGCGGGGAGCTGTTTTTT. It yields the protein CSVGTSEGGELFF.

About this clone itself: The same CDR3 is also encoded by other DNA sequences in this sample. The chain combines TRBV4-3 with TRBJ2-1; 10 nucleotides match TRBD2. V was clipped by 4 bases and J by 4 bases; unmatched bases: 4. CDR3 length: 15 amino acids. Germline lookup yields CDR1 LGHNA and CDR2 YSLEER. In DNA form, the CDR3 reads TGCGCCAGCAGCCTCGGACTAGCGGAGTACAATGAGCAGTTCTTC. Translating gives CASSLGLAEYNEQFF.

J is TRBJ2-7 and V is TRBV4-3; 7 bases align to TRBD1. The CDR3 covers 15 residues. CDR1 and CDR2 (germline): LGHNA, YSLEER. The V segment lost 0 bases and the J segment 6 bases; nucleotides outside the gene matches: 8. CDR3 amino acids: CASSQEWQGDGEQYF. CDR3 coding DNA: TGCGCCAGCAGCCAAGAATGGCAGGGGGATGGCGAGCAGTACTTC.

The gene calls are TRBV12-3 or TRBV12-4 and TRBJ1-3; D gene uncertain. Trimming pared 8 bases from V and 0 bases from J, leaving 8 bases between. CDR3 size: 13 residues. CDR3 amino acids: CASVENSGNTIYF. In nucleotides, the CDR3 is TGTGCCAGCGTCGAGAACTCTGGAAACACCATATATTTT.

V and J are TRBV5-1 and TRBJ2-2; the match to TRBD2 covers 10 bases. The germline gives CDR1 SGHRS, CDR2 YFSETQ. CDR3 length: 18 amino acids. J was trimmed by 1 base and V by 0 bases; bases with no gene match: 6. CDR3 region: CASSLELAGGLNTGELFF. The CDR3 region has the DNA TGCGCCAGCAGCTTGGAGTTAGCGGGGGGACTGAACACCGGGGAGCTGTTTTTT. The variable domain in full, completed from reference TRBV5-1 and TRBJ2-2, reads KAGVTQTPRYLIKTRGQQVTLSCSPISGHRSVSWYQQTPGQGLQFLFEYFSETQRNKGNFPGRFSGRQFSNSRSEMNVSTLELGDSALYLCASSLELAGGLNTGELFFGEGSRLTVL.

The table lists this clone with a count of one. The J gene is TRBJ1-1, the V gene TRBV7-2; no clear D. CDR3 size: 13 residues. The V end lost 5 bases, the J end lost 0 bases, and 7 bases lay between the germline ends. Germline-derived CDR1 and CDR2 are SGHTA and FQGNSA. The CDR3 DNA follows: TGTGCCAGCAGCCCCTATATGAACACTGAAGCTTTCTTT. Its translation: CASSPYMNTEAFF.

The sample holds one count of this clone. The chain uses TRBV5-1 and TRBJ2-1, with 7 bases that match TRBD2. The CDR3 totals 15 residues. V gave up 0 bases and J gave up 4 bases; unmatched junction bases: 4. Germline V lookup: CDR1 SGHRS, CDR2 YFSETQ. In DNA form, the CDR3 reads TGCGCCAGCAGCTTGGGACTAGCAGCATACAATGAGCAGTTCTTC. It is translated as CASSLGLAAYNEQFF.

The rearrangement joins TRBV30 to TRBJ1-1; no definite D call. CDR3 size: 13 residues. V gave up 2 bases and J gave up 2 bases, with 9 bases separating them. Germline V gene sequence: CDR1 GTSNPN, CDR2 SVGIG (reference sequence). The CDR3 sequence: CAWSSSINTEAFF. DNA for the CDR3: TGTGCCTGGAGTTCCTCTATCAACACTGAAGCTTTCTTT.

The V gene is TRBV11-2, the J gene TRBJ1-2; unclear D gene. The V end was cut by 10 bases, the J end by 8 bases, with 17 bases between. There are 12 residues in the CDR3. The germline V gene encodes CDR1 SGHAT and CDR2 FQNNGV. In nucleotides, the CDR3 is TGTGCCACGCCGCGGCCTCCGCTCGGCTACACCTTC. This translates into CATPRPPLGYTF.

The genes are TRBV24-1 and TRBJ2-4, with a weak D call TRBD1 (5 bases). Germline CDR1 KGHDR, CDR2 SFDVKD. The CDR3 covers 22 residues. Trimming took off 1 base at V and 2 bases at J, with 29 bases between the two ends. CDR3 coding DNA: TGTGCCACCAGTGATTTTGTTTTATTCCCTAGGGGAACGGAATACTCCAAAAACATTCAGTACTTC. This codes for CATSDFVLFPRGTEYSKNIQYF.

For the CDR3, the DNA is TGTGCCAGCAGCATAGGGGGGCAGCCTAGGGGCTACGAGCAGTACTTC. This codes for CASSIGGQPRGYEQYF. The chain is built from TRBV9 and TRBJ2-7; D might be TRBD1 or TRBD2, each matching 6 bases. V was pared by 4 bases and J by 3 bases, with 20 bases between. The CDR3 length is 16 residues. Germline V gene lookup returns CDR1 SGDLS and CDR2 YYNGEE.

The chain carries TRBV27 and TRBJ2-7; D gene uncertain. CDR3 length: 14 residues. Trimming shortened V by 6 bases and J by 4 bases, and 16 bases separated the two germline ends. In germline, CDR1 is MNHEY, CDR2 SMNVEV (reference sequence). CDR3 sequence (DNA): TGTGCCAGCAGCCTTACCACAGCCGGATACGAGCAGTACTTC. Translation gives CASSLTTAGYEQYF.

This chain uses TRBV15 with TRBJ2-5, with 7 bases lining up with TRBD2. The V segment lost 1 base and the J segment 4 bases; nucleotides outside the gene matches: 6. CDR1 and CDR2 from the germline V gene are LNHNV and YYDKDF (reference sequence). CDR3 length: 15 amino acids. In DNA form, the CDR3 reads TGTGCCACCAGCAGAGGGACTAGAGATGGAGAGACCCAGTACTTC. Translation: CATSRGTRDGETQYF.

This chain connects TRBV19 to TRBJ2-7; weak D call: TRBD2 (5 bases). The germline CDR1 and CDR2 sequences are LNHDA and SQIVND (reference sequence). V was pared by 4 bases and J by 2 bases, with 12 bases between. This CDR3 contains 14 residues. CDR3 sequence: CASSTFRGTYEQYF. The CDR3 bases are TGTGCCAGTAGTACTTTCCGGGGTACCTACGAGCAGTACTTC.

The J gene is TRBJ2-7, the V gene TRBV11-3, with D possibly TRBD2 on 5 matching bases. The V end was cut by 4 bases, the J end by 6 bases, with 13 bases between. Germline V gene lookup returns CDR1 SGHNT and CDR2 YENEEA. This CDR3 spans 13 amino acids. CDR3 nucleotide sequence: TGTGCCAGCAGCTCGCCCCATGAGGGCGAGCAGTACTTC. Protein product: CASSSPHEGEQYF.